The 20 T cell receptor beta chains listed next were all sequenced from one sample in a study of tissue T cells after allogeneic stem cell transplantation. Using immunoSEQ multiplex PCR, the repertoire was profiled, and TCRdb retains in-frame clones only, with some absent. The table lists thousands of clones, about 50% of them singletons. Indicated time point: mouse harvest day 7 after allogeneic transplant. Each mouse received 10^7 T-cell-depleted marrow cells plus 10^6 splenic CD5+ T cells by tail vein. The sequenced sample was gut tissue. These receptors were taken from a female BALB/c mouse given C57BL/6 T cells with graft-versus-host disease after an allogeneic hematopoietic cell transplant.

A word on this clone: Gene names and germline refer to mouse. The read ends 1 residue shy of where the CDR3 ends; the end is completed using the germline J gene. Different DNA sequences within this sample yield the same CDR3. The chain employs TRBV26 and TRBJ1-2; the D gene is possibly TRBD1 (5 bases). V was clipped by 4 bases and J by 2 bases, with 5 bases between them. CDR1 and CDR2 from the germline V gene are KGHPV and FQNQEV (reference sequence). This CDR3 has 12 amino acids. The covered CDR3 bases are TGTGCCAGCAGTCGACAGAACTCCGACTACACC. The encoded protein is CASSRQNSDYT. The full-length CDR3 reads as CASSRQNSDYTF.

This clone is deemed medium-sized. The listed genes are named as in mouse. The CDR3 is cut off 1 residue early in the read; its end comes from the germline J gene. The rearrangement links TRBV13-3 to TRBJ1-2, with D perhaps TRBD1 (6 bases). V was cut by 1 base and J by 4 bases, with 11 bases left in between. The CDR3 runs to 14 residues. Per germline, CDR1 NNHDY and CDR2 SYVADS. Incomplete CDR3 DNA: TGTGCCAGCAGTGATCGGGGGCCGGGCTCCGACTACACC. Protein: CASSDRGPGSDYT. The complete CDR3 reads CASSDRGPGSDYTF.

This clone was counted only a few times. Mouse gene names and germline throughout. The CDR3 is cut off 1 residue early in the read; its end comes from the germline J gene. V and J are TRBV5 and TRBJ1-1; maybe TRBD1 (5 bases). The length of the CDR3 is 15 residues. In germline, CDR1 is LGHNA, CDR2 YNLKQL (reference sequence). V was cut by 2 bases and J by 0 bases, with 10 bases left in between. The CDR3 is CASSQNPGQNTEVFF. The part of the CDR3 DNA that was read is TGTGCCAGCAGCCAAAACCCGGGACAGAACACAGAAGTCTTC.

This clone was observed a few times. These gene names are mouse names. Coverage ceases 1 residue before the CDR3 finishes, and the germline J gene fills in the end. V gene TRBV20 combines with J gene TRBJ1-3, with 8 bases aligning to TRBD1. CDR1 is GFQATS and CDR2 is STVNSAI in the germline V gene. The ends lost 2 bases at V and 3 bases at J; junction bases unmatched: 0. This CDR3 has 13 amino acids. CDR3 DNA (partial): TGTGGTGCTAGGACAGGGGGTGGAAATACGCTCTAT. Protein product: CGARTGGGNTLY. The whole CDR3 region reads CGARTGGGNTLYF.

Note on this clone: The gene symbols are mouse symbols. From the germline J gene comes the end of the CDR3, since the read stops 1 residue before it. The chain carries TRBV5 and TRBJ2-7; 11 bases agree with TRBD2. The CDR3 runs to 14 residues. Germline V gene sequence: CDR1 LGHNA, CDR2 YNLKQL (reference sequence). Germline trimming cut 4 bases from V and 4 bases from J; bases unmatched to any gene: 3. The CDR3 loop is CASSRDWGLYEQYF. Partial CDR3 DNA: TGTGCCAGCAGCCGGGACTGGGGGCTATATGAACAGTAC.

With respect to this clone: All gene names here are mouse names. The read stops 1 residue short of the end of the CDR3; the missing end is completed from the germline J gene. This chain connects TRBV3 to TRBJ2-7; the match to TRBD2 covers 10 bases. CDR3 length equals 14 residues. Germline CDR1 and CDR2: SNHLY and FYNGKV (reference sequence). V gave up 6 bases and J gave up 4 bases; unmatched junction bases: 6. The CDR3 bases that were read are TGTGCCAGCAGAGGACTGGGGGTCCTATATGAACAGTAC. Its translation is CASRGLGVLYEQY. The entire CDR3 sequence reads CASRGLGVLYEQYF.

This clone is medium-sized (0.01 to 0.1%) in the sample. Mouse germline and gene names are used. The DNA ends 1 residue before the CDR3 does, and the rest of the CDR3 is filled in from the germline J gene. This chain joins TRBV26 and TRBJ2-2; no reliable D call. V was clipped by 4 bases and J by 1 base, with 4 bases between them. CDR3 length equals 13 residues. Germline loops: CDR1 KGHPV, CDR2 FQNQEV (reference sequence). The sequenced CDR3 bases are TGTGCCAGCAGTCAGGGAAACACCGGGCAGCTCTAC. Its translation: CASSQGNTGQLY. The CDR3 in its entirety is CASSQGNTGQLYF. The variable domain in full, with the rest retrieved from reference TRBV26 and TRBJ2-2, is NSKVIQTPRYLVKGQGQKAKMRCIPEKGHPVVFWYQQNKNNEFKFLINFQNQEVLQQIDMTEKRFSAECPSNSPCSLEIQSSEAGDSALYLCASSQGNTGQLYFGEGSKLTVL.

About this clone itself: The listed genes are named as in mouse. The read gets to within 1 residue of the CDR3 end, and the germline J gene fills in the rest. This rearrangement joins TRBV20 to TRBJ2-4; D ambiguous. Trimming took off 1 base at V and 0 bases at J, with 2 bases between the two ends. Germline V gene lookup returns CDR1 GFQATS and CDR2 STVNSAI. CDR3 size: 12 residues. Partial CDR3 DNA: TGTGGTGCTAGGGTTAGTCAAAACACCTTGTAC. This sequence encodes CGARVSQNTLY. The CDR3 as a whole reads CGARVSQNTLYF.

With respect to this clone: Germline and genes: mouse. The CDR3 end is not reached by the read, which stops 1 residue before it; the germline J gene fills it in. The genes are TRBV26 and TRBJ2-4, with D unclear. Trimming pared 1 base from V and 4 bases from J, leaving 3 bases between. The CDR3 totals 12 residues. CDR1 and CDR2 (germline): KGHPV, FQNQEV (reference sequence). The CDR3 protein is CASSLYKNTLYF. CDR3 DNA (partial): TGTGCCAGCAGTCTGTACAAAAACACCTTGTAC. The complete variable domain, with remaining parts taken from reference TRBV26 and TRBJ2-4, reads NSKVIQTPRYLVKGQGQKAKMRCIPEKGHPVVFWYQQNKNNEFKFLINFQNQEVLQQIDMTEKRFSAECPSNSPCSLEIQSSEAGDSALYLCASSLYKNTLYFGAGTRLSVL.

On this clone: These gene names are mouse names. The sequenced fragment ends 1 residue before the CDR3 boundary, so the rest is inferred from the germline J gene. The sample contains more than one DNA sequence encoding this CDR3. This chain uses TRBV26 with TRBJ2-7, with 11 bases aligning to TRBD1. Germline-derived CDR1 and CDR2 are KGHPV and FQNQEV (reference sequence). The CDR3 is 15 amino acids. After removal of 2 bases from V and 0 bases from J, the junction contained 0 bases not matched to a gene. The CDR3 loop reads CASSLGTGGSYEQYF. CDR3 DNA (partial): TGTGCCAGCAGTCTGGGGACAGGGGGCTCCTATGAACAGTAC.

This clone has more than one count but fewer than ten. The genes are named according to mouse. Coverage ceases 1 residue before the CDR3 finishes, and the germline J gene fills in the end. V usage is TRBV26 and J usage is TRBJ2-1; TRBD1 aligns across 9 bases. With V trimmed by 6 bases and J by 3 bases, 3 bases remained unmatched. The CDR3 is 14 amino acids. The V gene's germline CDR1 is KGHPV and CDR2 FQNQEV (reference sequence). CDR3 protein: CASRVTGGYAEQFF. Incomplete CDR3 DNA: TGTGCCAGCAGGGTGACAGGGGGCTATGCTGAGCAGTTC.

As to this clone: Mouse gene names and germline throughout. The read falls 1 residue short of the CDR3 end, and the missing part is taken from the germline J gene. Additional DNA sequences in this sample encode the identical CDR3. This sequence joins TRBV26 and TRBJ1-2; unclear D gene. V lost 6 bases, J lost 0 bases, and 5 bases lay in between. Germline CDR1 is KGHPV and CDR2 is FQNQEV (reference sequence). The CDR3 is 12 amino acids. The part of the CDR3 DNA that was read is TGTGCCAGCAGCCCCACAAACTCCGACTACACC. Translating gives CASSPTNSDYT. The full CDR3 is CASSPTNSDYTF.

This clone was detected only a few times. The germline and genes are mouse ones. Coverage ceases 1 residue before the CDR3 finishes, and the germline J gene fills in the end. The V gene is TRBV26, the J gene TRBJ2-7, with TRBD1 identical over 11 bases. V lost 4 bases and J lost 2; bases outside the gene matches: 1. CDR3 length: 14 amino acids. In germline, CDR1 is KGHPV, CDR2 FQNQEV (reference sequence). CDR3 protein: CASSPGQGAYEQYF. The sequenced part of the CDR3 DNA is TGTGCCAGCAGTCCGGGACAGGGGGCCTATGAACAGTAC.

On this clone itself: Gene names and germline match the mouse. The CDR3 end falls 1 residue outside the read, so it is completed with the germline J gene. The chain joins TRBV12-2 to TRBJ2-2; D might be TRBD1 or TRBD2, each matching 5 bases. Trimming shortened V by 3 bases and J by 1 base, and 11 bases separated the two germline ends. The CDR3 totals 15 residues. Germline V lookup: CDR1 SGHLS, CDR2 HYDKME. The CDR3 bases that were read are TGTGCCAGCTCTGGCCGGGACGGAAACACCGGGCAGCTCTAC. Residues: CASSGRDGNTGQLY. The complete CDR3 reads CASSGRDGNTGQLYF.

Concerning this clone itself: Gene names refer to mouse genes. CDR3 bases read: TGTGCCAGCAGTGGGGTTAACTATGCTGAGCAGTTC. Translation: CASSGVNYAEQF. The full CDR3 protein is CASSGVNYAEQFF. The rearrangement links TRBV26 to TRBJ2-1; D is undetermined. The read is 1 residue too short to cover the CDR3 end, so that end is filled in from the germline J gene. V gave up 5 bases and J gave up 0 bases, with 5 bases separating them. The CDR3 has 13 amino acids. Germline-derived CDR1 and CDR2 are KGHPV and FQNQEV (reference sequence).

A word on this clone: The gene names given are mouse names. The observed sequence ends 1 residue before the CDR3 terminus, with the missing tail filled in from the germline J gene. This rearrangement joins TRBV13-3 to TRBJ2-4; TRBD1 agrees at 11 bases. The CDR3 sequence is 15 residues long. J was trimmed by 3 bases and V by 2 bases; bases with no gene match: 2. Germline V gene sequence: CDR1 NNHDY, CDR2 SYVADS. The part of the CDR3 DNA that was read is TGTGCCAGCAGTGAGGGGACAGGGGGACAAAACACCTTGTAC. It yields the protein CASSEGTGGQNTLY. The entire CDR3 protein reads CASSEGTGGQNTLYF.

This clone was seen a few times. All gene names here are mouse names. CDR3 DNA, as far as it was read: TGCTCCAGCGCGACAGGGGGCAGGGATGAACAGTAC. Translating gives CSSATGGRDEQY. The entire CDR3 is CSSATGGRDEQYF. The rearrangement joins TRBV23 to TRBJ2-7; the listed D gene, TRBD1, was not tested against the DNA. Read sequence stops 1 residue before the CDR3 end, and the germline J gene provides the missing end. Germline V lookup: CDR1 KGHTA, CDR2 FQNQQP. The CDR3 length is 13 residues.

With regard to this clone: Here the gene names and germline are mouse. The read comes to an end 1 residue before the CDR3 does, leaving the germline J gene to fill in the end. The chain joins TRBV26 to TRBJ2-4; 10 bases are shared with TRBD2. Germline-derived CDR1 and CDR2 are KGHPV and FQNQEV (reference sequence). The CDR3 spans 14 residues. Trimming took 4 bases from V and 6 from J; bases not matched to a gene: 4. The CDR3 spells CASSPDWGVNTLYF. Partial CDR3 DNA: TGTGCCAGCAGTCCCGACTGGGGGGTGAACACCTTGTAC.

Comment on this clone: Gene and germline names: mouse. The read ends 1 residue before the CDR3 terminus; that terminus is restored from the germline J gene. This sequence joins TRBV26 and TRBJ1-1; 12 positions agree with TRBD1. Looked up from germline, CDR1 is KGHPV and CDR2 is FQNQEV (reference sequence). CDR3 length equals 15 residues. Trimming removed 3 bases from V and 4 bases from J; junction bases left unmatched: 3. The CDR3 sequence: CASSLGTGGGTEVFF. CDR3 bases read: TGTGCCAGCAGTCTCGGGACAGGGGGCGGCACAGAAGTCTTC.

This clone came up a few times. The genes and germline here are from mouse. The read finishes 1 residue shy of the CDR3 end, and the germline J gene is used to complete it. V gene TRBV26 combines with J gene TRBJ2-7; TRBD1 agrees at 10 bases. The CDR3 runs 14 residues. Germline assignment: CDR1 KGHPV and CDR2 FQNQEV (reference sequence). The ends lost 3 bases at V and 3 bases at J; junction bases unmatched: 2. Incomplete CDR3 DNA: TGTGCCAGCAGTCTTGGGACAGGGGACTATGAACAGTAC. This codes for CASSLGTGDYEQY. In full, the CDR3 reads CASSLGTGDYEQYF.